These T cell receptor beta chains were read from a single sample in a study of blood T cell repertoires in COVID-19. Libraries were prepared by immunoSEQ multiplex PCR; TCRdb keeps only in-frame clonotypes and omits some of them. The sample gives 250,000 or so clones, around nine tenths of which show up once; about 8.6% is in the top ten. Sequencing was performed on peripheral blood. The receptor set was obtained from a man aged 35 to 55 with active or convalescent COVID-19. Each CDR3 is given with its conserved first and last residue. Each record gives: J gene, V gene, CDR3 protein.

j_call: TRBJ1-2
v_call: TRBV5-4
cdr3_aa: CASSLEQGANYGYTF

j_call: TRBJ1-1
v_call: TRBV2
cdr3_aa: CASGTGGRMNTEAFF

j_call: TRBJ1-4
v_call: TRBV12-5
cdr3_aa: CASGLVPLRGGAEKLFF

j_call: TRBJ1-2
v_call: TRBV12-3/TRBV12-4
cdr3_aa: CASRKGQIYGYTF

j_call: TRBJ1-2
v_call: TRBV20-1
cdr3_aa: CSASQGIDGYTF

j_call: TRBJ1-3
v_call: TRBV19
cdr3_aa: CASTKASDLGRALPGNTIYF

j_call: TRBJ2-1
v_call: TRBV19
cdr3_aa: CASSIRGGFDEQFF

j_call: TRBJ2-3
v_call: TRBV2
cdr3_aa: CATQRGGTTDTQYF

j_call: TRBJ2-2
v_call: TRBV9
cdr3_aa: CASSVGRAGAFVGELFF

j_call: TRBJ1-3
v_call: TRBV7-9
cdr3_aa: CASSLGGPSSGNTIYF

j_call: TRBJ1-2
v_call: TRBV4-1
cdr3_aa: CASSQEVGRAYGYTF

j_call: TRBJ1-4
v_call: TRBV7-9
cdr3_aa: CASSSDRAPATNEKLFF

j_call: TRBJ2-5
v_call: TRBV5-1
cdr3_aa: CASSLIPGQGQETQYF

j_call: TRBJ2-1
v_call: TRBV5-1
cdr3_aa: CASSSSGGYNEQFF

j_call: TRBJ1-2
v_call: TRBV19
cdr3_aa: CASSIQISNYGYTF

j_call: TRBJ2-7
v_call: TRBV9
cdr3_aa: CASSVGLAGDYEQYF

j_call: TRBJ2-1
v_call: TRBV29-1
cdr3_aa: CSVDPQTGFVEFF